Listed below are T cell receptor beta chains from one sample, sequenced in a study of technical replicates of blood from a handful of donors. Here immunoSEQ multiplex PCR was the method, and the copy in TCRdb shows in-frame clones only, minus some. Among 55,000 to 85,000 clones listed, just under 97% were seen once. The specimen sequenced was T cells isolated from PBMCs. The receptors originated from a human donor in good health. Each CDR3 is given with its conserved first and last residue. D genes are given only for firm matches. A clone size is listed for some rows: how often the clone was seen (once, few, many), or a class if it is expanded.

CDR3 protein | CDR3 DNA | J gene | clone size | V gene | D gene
CASSFENYEQYF | TGTGCCAGCAGCTTTGAGAATTACGAGCAGTACTTC | TRBJ2-7 | - | TRBV5-6 | -
CASSNSGRRREETQYF | TGTGCCAGCAGCAATAGCGGGAGGAGGCGGGAAGAGACCCAGTACTTC | TRBJ2-5 | - | TRBV5-4 | TRBD2
CASSELADNEQFF | TGTGCCAGCAGTGAGTTGGCGGACAATGAGCAGTTCTTC | TRBJ2-1 | - | TRBV2 | -
CASSLRTGTSDTQYF | TGTGCCAGCAGTTTACGCACCGGGACATCGGATACGCAGTATTTT | TRBJ2-3 | - | TRBV28 | -
CATSRGPTRGLNQPQHF | TGTGCCACCAGCAGAGGGCCCACCAGGGGTCTCAATCAGCCCCAGCATTTT | TRBJ1-5 | - | TRBV15 | -
CASKFGTGWQETQYF | TGTGCCAGCAAGTTTGGGACAGGGTGGCAAGAGACCCAGTACTTC | TRBJ2-5 | - | TRBV2 | TRBD1
CASGQDRLLSPLHF | TGTGCCAGCGGTCAGGACAGACTTTTGTCACCCCTCCACTTT | TRBJ1-6 | - | TRBV2 | -
CASSRKRSPGGYTF | TGCGCCAGCTCCCGGAAGCGTTCCCCAGGGGGCTACACCTTC | TRBJ1-2 | once | TRBV23-1 | -
CASSPGGTETQYF | TGCGCCAGCAGCCCCGGGGGTACAGAGACCCAGTACTTC | TRBJ2-5 | - | TRBV5-1 | -
CASSVLGSASYNEQFF | TGTGCCAGCAGCGTATTGGGCTCGGCTTCCTACAATGAGCAGTTCTTC | TRBJ2-1 | - | TRBV9 | -
CSVGGGGRPTGELFF | TGCAGCGTTGGGGGGGGCGGGAGACCCACCGGGGAGCTGTTTTTT | TRBJ2-2 | - | TRBV29-1 | -
CAIRGDSPSPLHF | TGTGCCATCCGAGGGGACAGTCCTTCACCCCTCCACTTT | TRBJ1-6 | - | TRBV10-3 | TRBD1
CASSEAGNYGYTF | TGCGCCAGCAGTGAAGCAGGGAACTATGGCTACACCTTC | TRBJ1-2 | - | TRBV10-1 | -
CAWSVGQVQETQYF | TGTGCCTGGAGTGTAGGACAGGTCCAAGAGACCCAGTACTTC | TRBJ2-5 | - | TRBV30 | TRBD1
CASSVRRQQSSYEQYF | TGTGCCAGCAGTGTACGGAGGCAGCAGAGCTCCTACGAGCAGTACTTC | TRBJ2-7 | - | TRBV2 | -
CASTEGRLGGLGEQYF | TGTGCCAGCACTGAGGGACGACTTGGGGGCCTTGGAGAGCAGTACTTC | TRBJ2-7 | - | TRBV2 | -
CASSPYFQETQYF | TGTGCCAGCTCGCCTTACTTCCAAGAGACCCAGTACTTC | TRBJ2-5 | - | TRBV18 | -
CASSWGKRSQETQYF | TGTGCCAGCAGCTGGGGCAAGAGAAGCCAAGAGACCCAGTACTTC | TRBJ2-5 | - | TRBV7-9 | -
CASLPQRGDTDTQYF | TGTGCCAGCCTCCCCCAGCGGGGGGACACAGATACGCAGTATTTT | TRBJ2-3 | - | TRBV7-6 | TRBD2
CASSDKGAGVWLHEQFF | TGTGCCAGCAGTGATAAGGGAGCGGGAGTATGGTTGCATGAGCAGTTCTTC | TRBJ2-1 | - | TRBV6-1 | TRBD2
CASSLSAPDTQYF | TGTGCCAGCAGTTTAAGTGCGCCAGATACGCAGTATTTT | TRBJ2-3 | - | TRBV28 | -
CASSFSGGTEAFF | TGTGCCAGCAGTTTCTCCGGGGGAACTGAAGCTTTCTTT | TRBJ1-1 | - | TRBV27 | -
CASSQQVGWDRLFF | TGCGCCAGCAGCCAACAAGTCGGTTGGGACAGGCTGTTTTTT | TRBJ1-4 | - | TRBV4-1 | TRBD1
CASVSGYDGKLFF | TGTGCCAGCGTTAGCGGGTATGATGGAAAACTGTTTTTT | TRBJ1-4 | - | TRBV6-1 | -
CASSRQAFSYEQYF | TGTGCCAGCTCGAGACAGGCCTTCTCCTACGAGCAGTACTTC | TRBJ2-7 | - | TRBV5-8 | -
CASSRPRGGPGELFF | TGTGCCAGCAGCCGCCCCCGAGGGGGCCCCGGGGAGCTGTTTTTT | TRBJ2-2 | - | TRBV5-6 | TRBD1